The 6 T cell receptor beta chains listed next were all sequenced from one sample in a study of beta chain features in type 1 diabetes. Since all of the isolated RNA was reverse transcribed, expressed TCRB transcripts were what got sequenced. The table came from immunoSEQ multiplex PCR; TCRdb's copy has only in-frame clones and leaves some out. The table shows roughly 450,000 clones, with approximately 10% occurring only once. Sequencing was carried out using naive CD4+ T cells from blood. These receptors were obtained from a woman between 18 and 30 years old in good health.

The chain uses TRBV10-3 and TRBJ2-7, with D maybe TRBD2 (7 bases). V dropped 10 bases and J dropped 5 bases, with 18 bases sitting between them. Germline V gene lookup returns CDR1 ENHRY and CDR2 SYGVKD. The CDR3 sequence is 13 residues long. In DNA form, the CDR3 reads TGTGCCACCCGAAGACGGGGGGCGAACGAGCAGTACGTC. It yields the protein CATRRRGANEQYV.

The chain couples TRBV11-1 to TRBJ2-7, with 9 bases aligning to TRBD2. V was clipped by 4 bases and J by 3 bases; unmatched bases: 10. Germline-derived CDR1 and CDR2 are SGHAT and FQDESV (reference sequence). There are 16 residues in the CDR3. The CDR3 sequence: CASSSSTGTSFYEQYF. In DNA form, the CDR3 reads TGTGCCAGCAGCTCCAGCACCGGGACTAGCTTCTACGAGCAGTACTTC.

This chain uses TRBV14 with TRBJ1-1; D remains ambiguous. Between the trimmed V and J ends, which lost 4 bases and 2 bases, there was a span of 14 bases. CDR3 length: 15 residues. The germline V gene has CDR1 SGHDN and CDR2 FVKESK. The CDR3 spells CASSPQIGFNTEAFF. The CDR3 DNA follows: TGTGCCAGCAGCCCCCAGATCGGGTTTAACACTGAAGCTTTCTTT.

The chain recombines TRBV14 with TRBJ2-7; D uncertain. Germline assignment: CDR1 SGHDN and CDR2 FVKESK. The V end was cut by 4 bases, the J end by 4 bases, with 8 bases between. The CDR3 is made up of 12 amino acids. CDR3 residues: CASSRNGYEQYF. In nucleotides, the CDR3 is TGTGCCAGCAGCCGCAATGGGTACGAGCAGTACTTC.

The DNA of the CDR3 is TGTGCCAGCAGCTTAGGGGGGACCCGGGTTGAAAAACTGTTTTTT. This sequence encodes CASSLGGTRVEKLFF. The rearrangement uses TRBV7-2 and TRBJ1-4; possible D gene TRBD1, 5 bases. Germline V gene lookup returns CDR1 SGHTA and CDR2 FQGNSA. The CDR3 consists of 15 residues. Trimming took off 1 base at V and 7 bases at J, with 13 bases between the two ends.

In its sample, this clone was seen a few times. The gene calls are TRBV7-9 and TRBJ1-2; D call uncertain. The CDR3 has 14 residues. CDR1 and CDR2 from the germline V gene are SEHNR and FQNEAQ (reference sequence). Trimming stripped 0 bases from V and 8 bases from J, with 13 bases between. CDR3 sequence reads: CASSLAGIVGGYTF. CDR3 sequence (DNA): TGTGCCAGCAGCTTAGCGGGGATTGTTGGGGGCTACACCTTC.